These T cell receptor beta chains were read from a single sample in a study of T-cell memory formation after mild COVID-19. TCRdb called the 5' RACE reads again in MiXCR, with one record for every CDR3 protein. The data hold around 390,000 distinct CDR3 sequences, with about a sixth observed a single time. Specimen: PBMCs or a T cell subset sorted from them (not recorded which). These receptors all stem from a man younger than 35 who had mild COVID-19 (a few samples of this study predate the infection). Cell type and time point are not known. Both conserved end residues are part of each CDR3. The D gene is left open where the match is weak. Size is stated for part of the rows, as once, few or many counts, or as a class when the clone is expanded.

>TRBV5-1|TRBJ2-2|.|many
CASSLRASNTGELFF
TGCGCCAGCAGCTTAAGGGCTTCGAACACCGGGGAGCTGTTTTTT
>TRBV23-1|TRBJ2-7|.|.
CASSHLVRDSYEQYF
TGCGCCAGCAGTCACCTGGTGCGGGATTCCTACGAGCAGTACTTC
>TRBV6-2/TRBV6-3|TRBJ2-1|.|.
CASSYLGPGEQFF
TGTGCCAGCAGTTACTTGGGGCCCGGTGAGCAGTTCTTC
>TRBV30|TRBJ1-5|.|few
CAWGRGGINQPQHF
TGTGCCTGGGGGCGGGGGGGGATCAATCAGCCCCAGCATTTT
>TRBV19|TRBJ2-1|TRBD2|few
CASSISGGTAPGTNEQFF
TGTGCCAGTAGTATCAGCGGGGGTACCGCCCCGGGCACGAATGAGCAGTTCTTC
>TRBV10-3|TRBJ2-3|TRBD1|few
CAISQGVTGSTDTQYF
TGTGCCATCAGCCAGGGGGTGACGGGGAGCACAGATACGCAGTATTTT
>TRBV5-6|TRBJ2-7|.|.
CASSPVGLSEQYF
TGTGCCAGCAGCCCGGTCGGTCTCTCCGAGCAGTACTTC
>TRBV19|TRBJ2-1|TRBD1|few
CASRGSGTENNEQFF
TGTGCCAGTAGGGGGTCAGGGACAGAGAACAATGAGCAGTTCTTC
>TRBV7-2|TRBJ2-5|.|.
CASSLARRGSDQETQYF
TGTGCCAGCAGCTTAGCGCGACGGGGGTCGGACCAAGAGACCCAGTACTTC
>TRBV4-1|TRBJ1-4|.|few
CASSAGGGWSEKLFF
TGCGCCAGCAGCGCGGGGGGGGGCTGGAGTGAAAAACTGTTTTTT
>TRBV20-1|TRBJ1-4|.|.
CSARDYQGAEKLFF
TGCAGTGCTAGAGATTATCAGGGTGCGGAAAAACTGTTTTTT
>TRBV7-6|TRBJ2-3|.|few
CASSLVSGTPTDTQYF
TGTGCCAGCAGCTTAGTTTCAGGGACCCCCACAGATACGCAGTATTTT
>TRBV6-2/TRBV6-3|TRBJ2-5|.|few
CASSYPRQFGETQYF
TGTGCCAGCAGTTACCCAAGACAATTCGGGGAGACCCAGTACTTC
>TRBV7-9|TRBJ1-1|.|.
CASRPGKSMNTEAFF
TGTGCCAGCAGACCAGGGAAGTCCATGAACACTGAAGCTTTCTTT